This T cell receptor beta chain derives from a study of OX40 agonist ivuxolimab in advanced cancers. The wider study: The group had a mean age of around 64 years, ranged from about 23 to 79, and was 80% to 85% male.

Concerning this clone: Its cognate antigen is unknown.

This table comes from immunoSEQ multiplex PCR, and its TCRdb copy is limited to in-frame clones, with some not included. The table lists more than 35,000 clones, less than 90% of them singletons. The CDR3 loop spans 15 amino acids. The V gene end was trimmed by 1 base and the J gene end by 2 bases; junction bases not matched to a gene: 0. Germline values: CDR1 SGHVS, CDR2 FNYEAQ. Regarding the study as a whole: CD4+ T cells averaged fewer expanded clones than CD8+ T cells.

Autoimmune disease history or systemic immunosuppression excluded patients. This TCR was recovered from an adult with an advanced solid tumor such as melanoma, head and neck, liver or kidney cancer. Specimen: CD4+ or CD8+ T cells sorted from blood, collected in a trial of the OX40 agonist ivuxolimab. V is TRBV7-6 and J is TRBJ1-3; 9 bases agree with TRBD1. The CDR3 DNA is TGTGCCAGCAGCTTAGGGACAGGGGCTGGAAACACCATATATTTT. It yields the protein CASSLGTGAGNTIYF.